The entry below describes one T cell receptor (beta chain). Only in-frame clones appear in the TCRdb table, and some are missing; sequencing was by immunoSEQ multiplex PCR. The table lists approximately 27,000 clones, around 80% of them singletons. The sample is drawn from a study of T cell repertoires in ileal Crohn's disease. Study at large: About half received postoperative treatment, some ten with thiopurines and roughly 20 anti-TNF.

The CDR3 is made up of 13 amino acids. In germline, CDR1 is MGHDK, CDR2 SYGVNS. Germline trimming cut 5 bases from V and 7 bases from J; bases unmatched to any gene: 5. The sample taken for sequencing was ileal tissue. This clonotype originated in an adult with Crohn's disease. This chain links TRBV25-1 with TRBJ2-1; 7 positions agree with TRBD1. CDR3 coding DNA: TGTGCCAGCAGTAGACAGGGTTGGAATGAGCAGTTCTTC. It is translated as CASSRQGWNEQFF.